This T cell receptor beta chain was captured in a study of blood T cell repertoires in COVID-19. Study background: T cells, B-cell-depleted T cells, or PBMCs provided the cDNA or gDNA that served as material.

TCRdb keeps only in-frame clones here, not all; method: immunoSEQ multiplex PCR. The sample gives 100,000 or so clones, around 93% of which show up once; 2.3% is in the top ten. The sequence was obtained from a human donor with active COVID-19. The donor label of this sample is uncertain. Sequencing input: peripheral blood.

The CDR3 DNA reads as TGCGCCAGCTCCGGGCTGCGGGAGGGAAACACCATATATTTT. This codes for CASSGLREGNTIYF. J is TRBJ1-3 and V is TRBV4-1; D is undetermined. CDR1 and CDR2 from the germline V gene are MGHRA and YSYEKL. The CDR3 is made up of 14 amino acids. V was clipped by 8 bases and J by 4 bases, with 15 bases between them.